This T cell receptor (beta chain) comes out of a study of CD8+ T cells in alopecia areata. The study, taken as a whole, reports: Scalp and blood samples kept many expanded lesional clones throughout tofacitinib. Tofacitinib significantly brought down scalp clonality and expanded CD8+ clones among top 100. Patients shared TCRs less clearly than mice did, possibly owing to HLA. Lesional tissue from the scalp (especially in alopecia totalis/universalis) showed higher clonality than normal scalp.

Regarding this clone: Its target is not known.

Trimming took off 4 bases at V and 6 bases at J, with 11 bases between the two ends. The germline V gene has CDR1 SGHRS and CDR2 YFSETQ. The CDR3 has 12 amino acids. Treatment reported: oral pan-JAK inhibitor, 5-10 mg twice daily. It was cDNA, reverse transcribed from extracted RNA, that served as the sequencing template. Produced via immunoSEQ multiplex PCR; TCRdb's table is partial and in-frame only. The sample includes approximately 160,000 clones, less than 70% of them seen just once. The chain has TRBV5-1 and TRBJ2-7; no definite D call. This sequence originates from a human donor with alopecia areata. Sequencing was performed on CD4+ T cells sorted from blood, taken at week 24, from a patient treated with tofacitinib. CDR3 sequence: CASSMLISEQYF. The CDR3 DNA reads TGCGCCAGCAGCATGCTGATCTCCGAGCAGTACTTC.